The clone carrying this TCR beta chain was seen many times. Its antigen is as yet unknown. These data originate in a study of T cell repertoires in cytomegalovirus infection. Across the study: TCR beta signatures that were public indicated CMV infection and matching HLA type.

One entry per CDR3 protein results from TCRdb running MiXCR on the reads. The sample contains 450,000 to 600,000 distinct CDR3 sequences, about 11% of which appear only once. Whole-study results and caveats: Public TCR beta family frequency separated CMV-and-HLA carriers, including in an independent cohort.

The origin of this receptor is a human donor in good health (CMV status not recorded). Some clones in this sample may be carry-over from other donors' samples. The sample taken for sequencing was PBMCs.

Here the CDR3 reads CASSSDRVSGANVLTF. The DNA of the CDR3 is TGTGCCAGCAGTTCGGACAGGGTCTCTGGGGCCAACGTCCTGACTTTC. This sequence joins TRBV11-2 and TRBJ2-6, with 8 bases that match TRBD1. Trimming took 6 bases from V and 0 from J; bases not matched to a gene: 4. The CDR3 runs to 16 residues. Germline V gene data show CDR1 as SGHAT and CDR2 as FQNNGV.